This TCR beta chain came from a study of glioma-infiltrating T cells. This clonotype was seen a handful of times. Amplification of TCR alpha and beta CDR3 regions from RNA used iRepertoire nested multiplex PCR. TCRdb independently ran MiXCR on the multiplex PCR reads; one entry per CDR3 protein. Of 400,000 or so distinct CDR3 sequences in the sample, about two fifths were seen once. Deletions cut 3 bases from V and 0 bases from J, with 18 bases between. CDR1 DFQATT and CDR2 SNEGSKA come from the germline V gene (reference sequence). This CDR3 spans 17 amino acids. The V and J genes are TRBV20-1 and TRBJ1-3; D gene uncertain. This clonotype originated in a human donor with low-grade glioma or glioblastoma, undergoing nonglioma brain surgery, or in good health (not recorded which). Sequenced sample: glioma tissue, nonneoplastic brain tissue, or PBMCs (not recorded which). The CDR3 region is CSASLIGRVDSGNTIYF. CDR3 DNA sequence: TGCAGTGCTAGTCTTATCGGACGGGTCGACTCTGGAAACACCATATATTTT.